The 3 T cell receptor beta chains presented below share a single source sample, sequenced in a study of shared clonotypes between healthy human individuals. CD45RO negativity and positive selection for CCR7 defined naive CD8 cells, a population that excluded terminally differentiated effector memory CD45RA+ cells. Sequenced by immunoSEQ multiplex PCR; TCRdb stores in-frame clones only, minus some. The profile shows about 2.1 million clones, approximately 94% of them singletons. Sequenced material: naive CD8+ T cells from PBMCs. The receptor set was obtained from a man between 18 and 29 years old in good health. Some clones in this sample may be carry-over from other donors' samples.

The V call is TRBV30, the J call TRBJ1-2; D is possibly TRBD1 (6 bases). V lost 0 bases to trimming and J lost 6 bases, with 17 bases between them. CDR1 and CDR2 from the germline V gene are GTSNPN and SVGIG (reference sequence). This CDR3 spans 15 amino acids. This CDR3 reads CAWSVGDTWGDGYTF. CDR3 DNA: TGTGCCTGGAGTGTTGGGGACACATGGGGGGATGGCTACACCTTC.

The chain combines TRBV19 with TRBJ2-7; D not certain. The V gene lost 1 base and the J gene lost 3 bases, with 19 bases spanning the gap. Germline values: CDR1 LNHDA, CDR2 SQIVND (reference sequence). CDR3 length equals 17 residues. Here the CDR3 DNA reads TGTGCCAGTAGTATAGCCCACACGGTCAAAGCGTTCTACGAGCAGTACTTC. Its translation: CASSIAHTVKAFYEQYF. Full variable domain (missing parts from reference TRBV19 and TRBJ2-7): DGGITQSPKYLFRKEGQNVTLSCEQNLNHDAMYWYRQDPGQGLRLIYYSQIVNDFQKGDIAEGYSVSREKKESFPLTVTSAQKNPTAFYLCASSIAHTVKAFYEQYFGPGTRLTVT.

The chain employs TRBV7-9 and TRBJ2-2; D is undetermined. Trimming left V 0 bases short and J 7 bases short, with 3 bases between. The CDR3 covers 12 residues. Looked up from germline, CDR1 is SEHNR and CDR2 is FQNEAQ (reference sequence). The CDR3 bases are TGTGCCAGCAGCTTAGCGGACGGGGAGCTGTTTTTT. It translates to CASSLADGELFF.